The T cell receptor (beta chain) described here comes from a study of technical replicates of blood from several donors. The length of the CDR3 is 13 residues. From germline, CDR1 is LNHDA and CDR2 SQIVND (reference sequence). Trimming stripped 6 bases from V and 7 bases from J, with 15 bases between. Libraries were prepared by immunoSEQ multiplex PCR; TCRdb keeps only in-frame clonotypes and omits some of them. The table has tens of thousands of clones, around 95% seen once; the top ten hold 0.35% to 0.45%. The source material was T cells isolated from PBMCs. This TCR was sampled from a human donor in good health. The chain is built from TRBV19 and TRBJ1-1; D is unclear. As DNA, the CDR3 is TGTGCCAGTAGCAATTTGGACCGGGGTGAAGCTTTCTTT. As protein: CASSNLDRGEAFF.